The next 28 T cell receptor beta chains were all read from a single sample in a study of Ad26.COV2.S vaccination and SARS-CoV-2 variants. Treatment indicated: roughly 18 received Ad26.COV2.S at low or high dose, single or two shots; a few received placebo; per-sample allocation not given. Sampling took place 63 days after the first vaccine or placebo injection. The method was immunoSEQ multiplex PCR; TCRdb's version includes in-frame clones alone and lacks a portion of them. The sample has some 290,000 clones, around 83% seen once; the top ten hold 1.9%. This specimen was peripheral blood, taken in a trial of Ad26.COV2.S vaccine versus placebo. The source of these receptors is a person between 18 and 65 years old who received the Ad26.COV2.S COVID-19 vaccine or a placebo.

V is TRBV6-6 and J is TRBJ2-7; 9 nucleotides match TRBD2. The CDR3 loop spans 13 amino acids. Germline assignment: CDR1 MNHNY and CDR2 SVGAGI (reference sequence). Losses at the gene ends were 10 bases for V and 3 bases for J; bases not matched to a gene: 7. This chain's CDR3 is CATRAGGGYEQYF. The CDR3 DNA sequence: TGTGCCACCCGAGCGGGGGGCGGCTACGAGCAGTACTTC.

V is TRBV4-2 and J is TRBJ1-2; no clear D. CDR1 is LGHNA and CDR2 is YNFKEQ in the germline V gene. V lost 2 bases and J lost 4, with 8 bases in between. The CDR3 consists of 13 residues. CDR3 sequence: CASSQRVSYGYTF. DNA for the CDR3: TGTGCCAGCAGCCAACGGGTGTCCTATGGCTACACCTTC.

The chain recombines TRBV5-4 with TRBJ2-3, with D perhaps matching TRBD2 (5 bases). The ends were cut back, 4 bases at V and 2 bases at J, with 20 bases in the middle. Germline lookup yields CDR1 SGHNT and CDR2 YYREEE (reference sequence). The CDR3 is made up of 17 amino acids. CDR3 region: CASSLMMGDPFTDTQYF. The CDR3 region has the DNA TGTGCCAGCAGCCTGATGATGGGAGACCCTTTCACAGATACGCAGTATTTT.

The chain links TRBV18 to TRBJ1-6; D possibly corresponds to TRBD1 (5 bases). The germline V gene encodes CDR1 KGHSH and CDR2 LQKENI. V was pared by 4 bases and J by 5 bases, with 6 bases between. The CDR3 sequence is 13 residues long. The CDR3 nucleotides are TGTGCCAGCTCACAGGGGAATAATTCACCCCTCCACTTT. As protein: CASSQGNNSPLHF.

The CDR3 DNA reads as TGTGCCAGCAGTTACTACCCCCCGGCAGGCTATGGCTACACCTTC. Translation gives CASSYYPPAGYGYTF. The chain is built from TRBV6-5 and TRBJ1-2; D not certain. This CDR3 is built from 15 residues. Germline values: CDR1 MNHEY, CDR2 SVGAGI. Between the trimmed V and J ends, which lost 1 base and 4 bases, there was a span of 13 bases.

V is TRBV19 and J is TRBJ2-3; TRBD1 matches 7 bases. This CDR3 has 16 residues. After removal of 2 bases from V and 0 bases from J, the junction contained 5 bases not matched to a gene. Germline assignment: CDR1 LNHDA and CDR2 SQIVND (reference sequence). The CDR3 DNA follows: TGTGCCAGTAGTATAAAGACAGGGCGAAGCACAGATACGCAGTATTTT. This codes for CASSIKTGRSTDTQYF. The complete variable domain, with remaining parts taken from reference TRBV19 and TRBJ2-3, reads DGGITQSPKYLFRKEGQNVTLSCEQNLNHDAMYWYRQDPGQGLRLIYYSQIVNDFQKGDIAEGYSVSREKKESFPLTVTSAQKNPTAFYLCASSIKTGRSTDTQYFGPGTRLTVL.

In DNA form, the CDR3 reads TGTGCCAGCAGTCCCGGGACAGGGGATTTTAAGAATGAGCAGTTCTTC. Translated, it gives CASSPGTGDFKNEQFF. The chain links TRBV4-2 to TRBJ2-1; 10 bases agree with TRBD1. Germline loops: CDR1 LGHNA, CDR2 YNFKEQ. J gave up 7 bases and V 6 bases, and 12 bases lay outside the gene matches. CDR3 size: 16 residues.

This clone has more than one count but fewer than ten. The chain joins TRBV23-1 to TRBJ1-1, with D maybe TRBD1 (6 bases). TRBV23-1 is filed as an ORF, its function uncertain. Trimming pared 0 bases from V and 2 bases from J, leaving 16 bases between. The CDR3 has 17 amino acids. CDR3 protein: CASSQSTPGQHNTEAFF. The CDR3 bases are TGCGCCAGCAGTCAATCTACCCCAGGACAGCACAACACTGAAGCTTTCTTT.

This clone appeared once. The chain recombines TRBV6-2 or TRBV6-3 with TRBJ2-3; D is possibly TRBD2 (6 bases). V lost 2 bases and J lost 1, with 10 bases in between. The CDR3 runs to 15 residues. Germline V gene sequence: CDR1 MNHEY, CDR2 SVGEGT. The CDR3 sequence: CASSYRRGRTDTQYF. CDR3 in DNA: TGTGCCAGCAGTTACCGGCGGGGACGCACAGATACGCAGTATTTT.

The rearrangement links TRBV19 to TRBJ2-3; TRBD2 matches 14 bases. Losses at the gene ends were 5 bases for V and 2 bases for J; bases not matched to a gene: 6. CDR1 and CDR2 (germline): LNHDA, SQIVND (reference sequence). There are 17 residues in the CDR3. CDR3 amino acids: CASSLGTSGGITDTQYF. The CDR3 nucleotides are TGTGCCAGTAGTCTAGGGACTAGCGGGGGAATCACAGATACGCAGTATTTT.

The chain couples TRBV4-3 to TRBJ1-2, with 10 bases that match TRBD1. V was pared by 0 bases and J by 7 bases, with 5 bases of the junction left unmatched. The CDR3 has 15 amino acids. Germline-derived CDR1 and CDR2 are LGHNA and YSLEER. The CDR3 reads CASSQEVGQGGGYTF. In nucleotides, the CDR3 is TGCGCCAGCAGCCAAGAAGTAGGACAGGGGGGTGGCTACACCTTC.

This chain connects TRBV4-3 to TRBJ1-2; 7 bases are shared with TRBD1. The CDR3 consists of 17 residues. The germline gives CDR1 LGHNA, CDR2 YSLEER. The junction had 8 bases not matched to a gene; V was cut back by 1 base and J by 0 bases. CDR3 protein: CASSQAGTVRTNYGYTF. CDR3 DNA: TGCGCCAGCAGCCAAGCCGGGACAGTCAGAACTAACTATGGCTACACCTTC.

The chain links TRBV20-1 to TRBJ2-1, with 12 bases matching TRBD2. The germline V gene encodes CDR1 DFQATT and CDR2 SNEGSKA (reference sequence). Trimming took 3 bases from V and 6 from J; bases not matched to a gene: 9. CDR3 size: 16 residues. CDR3 sequence (DNA): TGCAGTGCTAGTGATGCCCGGACTAGCGGGGCCAATGAGCAGTTCTTC. Translating it yields CSASDARTSGANEQFF.

The chain uses TRBV7-2 and TRBJ1-4; possible D gene TRBD1, 5 bases. This CDR3 has 15 residues. Germline loops: CDR1 SGHTA, CDR2 FQGNSA. Trimming removed 5 bases from V and 6 bases from J, with 16 bases in between. This CDR3 is CASSPGPGRYEKLFF. CDR3 in DNA: TGTGCCAGCAGCCCAGGACCGGGACGATATGAAAAACTGTTTTTT.

This clone was counted once. The rearrangement uses TRBV18 and TRBJ1-4; D ambiguous. Trimming cost V 6 bases and J 4 bases, with 9 bases left between them. This CDR3 is built from 13 residues. Germline CDR1 reads KGHSH; CDR2 reads LQKENI. CDR3 nucleotides: TGTGCCAGCTCGAAGGACCTTAATGAAAAACTGTTTTTT. It specifies CASSKDLNEKLFF.

This clone was observed once. This sequence joins TRBV6-2 or TRBV6-3 and TRBJ2-7, with D perhaps TRBD1 or TRBD2 (6 bases each). With 4 bases removed from V and 5 bases from J, the gap between germline ends came to 15 bases. From germline, CDR1 is MNHEY and CDR2 SVGEGT. The CDR3 runs 14 residues. CDR3 region: CASSWGAKGDEQYF. The DNA for the CDR3 is TGTGCCAGCAGTTGGGGGGCGAAAGGTGACGAGCAGTACTTC.

This sequence joins TRBV6-2 or TRBV6-3 and TRBJ2-5; the match to TRBD2 covers 12 bases. The CDR3 is 15 residues long. The germline CDR1 and CDR2 sequences are MNHEY and SVGEGT. Unmatched junction bases numbered 7, after V lost 6 bases and J lost 5 bases. The CDR3 here is CASSPLAGGPETQYF. CDR3 DNA: TGTGCCAGCAGCCCTCTAGCGGGGGGGCCGGAGACCCAGTACTTC.

This chain uses TRBV5-1 with TRBJ2-5, with D possibly matching TRBD2 (7 bases). Germline-derived CDR1 and CDR2 are SGHRS and YFSETQ. V lost 0 bases to trimming and J lost 5 bases, with 17 bases between them. This CDR3 has 16 amino acids. The CDR3 coding sequence is TGCGCCAGCAGCTTGGTCGGTGGGGGGGCGGATGAGACCCAGTACTTC. Its translation is CASSLVGGGADETQYF.

This CDR3 reads CASSAPGLAEETQYF. The CDR3 coding sequence is TGCGCCAGCAGCGCTCCCGGACTAGCGGAAGAGACCCAGTACTTC. The chain is built from TRBV5-1 and TRBJ2-5, with 10 bases aligning to TRBD2. V was clipped by 4 bases and J by 3 bases; unmatched bases: 6. The CDR3 consists of 15 residues. The germline CDR1 and CDR2 sequences are SGHRS and YFSETQ.

The genes are TRBV19 and TRBJ1-3; D uncertain. This CDR3 has 10 amino acids. Germline V gene sequence: CDR1 LNHDA, CDR2 SQIVND (reference sequence). V lost 9 bases, J lost 5 bases, and 5 bases lay in between. The chain's CDR3 is CASSRNTIYF. CDR3 nucleotides: TGTGCCAGCAGCAGAAACACCATATATTTT.

The chain combines TRBV6-2 or TRBV6-3 with TRBJ2-1; TRBD2 agrees at 10 bases. This CDR3 region has 16 residues. The V and J ends lost 4 bases and 6 bases, in that order; junction bases with no gene match: 9. CDR1 is MNHEY and CDR2 is SVGEGT in the germline V gene. The CDR3 here is CASSSPSGGPRNEQFF. CDR3 bases: TGTGCCAGCAGTTCCCCTAGCGGGGGCCCTCGCAATGAGCAGTTCTTC.

A few counts support this clone. V and J are TRBV10-3 and TRBJ1-1; D is unresolved. This CDR3 has 15 amino acids. The ends were cut back, 6 bases at V and 0 bases at J, with 14 bases in the middle. From germline, CDR1 is ENHRY and CDR2 SYGVKD. The CDR3 is CAIRDGKSMNTEAFF. CDR3 sequence (DNA): TGTGCCATCAGAGACGGAAAGAGCATGAACACTGAAGCTTTCTTT.

The chain links TRBV19 to TRBJ1-4; D ambiguous. Trimming took off 3 bases at V and 4 bases at J, with 9 bases between the two ends. This CDR3 has 14 residues. Germline V CDR1 and CDR2: LNHDA, SQIVND (reference sequence). The CDR3 bases are TGTGCCAGTAGTATGACGGGTGGTAATGAAAAACTGTTTTTT. Its translation is CASSMTGGNEKLFF.

V usage is TRBV6-5 and J usage is TRBJ2-7; 8 bases agree with TRBD1. The CDR3 consists of 14 residues. Germline V gene sequence: CDR1 MNHEY, CDR2 SVGAGI. V lost 4 bases to trimming and J lost 5 bases; unmatched junction nucleotides: 7. CDR3 protein: CASSWGQVKNEQYF. CDR3 bases: TGTGCCAGCAGTTGGGGACAGGTAAAGAACGAGCAGTACTTC.

The rearrangement links TRBV6-2 or TRBV6-3 to TRBJ2-7, with D tentatively TRBD1 (5 bases). Germline CDR1 is MNHEY and CDR2 is SVGEGT. V shed 0 bases and J shed 2 bases, with 8 bases lying between them. This CDR3 has 14 residues. For the CDR3, the DNA is TGTGCCAGCAGTTACTCTCAGGGCCCCTACGAGCAGTACTTC. Translation gives CASSYSQGPYEQYF.

This chain connects TRBV6-5 to TRBJ1-2; D is unresolved. Germline CDR1 is MNHEY and CDR2 is SVGAGI. CDR3 size: 15 residues. V lost 6 bases, J lost 2 bases, and 16 bases lay in between. CDR3 amino acids: CASRPSQNLNYGYTF. The CDR3 nucleotides are TGTGCCAGCAGGCCCAGCCAGAACCTAAACTATGGCTACACCTTC.

This chain uses TRBV19 with TRBJ1-5; unclear D gene. Per the germline V gene, CDR1 is LNHDA and CDR2 is SQIVND (reference sequence). Trimming pared 1 base from V and 3 bases from J, leaving 4 bases between. The CDR3 loop spans 13 amino acids. The CDR3 here is CASSIVDNQPQHF. The CDR3 DNA reads TGTGCCAGTAGTATAGTGGACAATCAGCCCCAGCATTTT.

The chain uses TRBV27 and TRBJ1-5, with a weak D call TRBD1 (5 bases). V was trimmed by 5 bases and J by 7 bases, leaving 15 bases between them. Germline lookup yields CDR1 MNHEY and CDR2 SMNVEV (reference sequence). The CDR3 length is 14 residues. The CDR3 DNA reads as TGTGCCAGCAGTCTGCCCGGCTGGGGGCAGCCCCAGCATTTT. This gives the protein CASSLPGWGQPQHF.